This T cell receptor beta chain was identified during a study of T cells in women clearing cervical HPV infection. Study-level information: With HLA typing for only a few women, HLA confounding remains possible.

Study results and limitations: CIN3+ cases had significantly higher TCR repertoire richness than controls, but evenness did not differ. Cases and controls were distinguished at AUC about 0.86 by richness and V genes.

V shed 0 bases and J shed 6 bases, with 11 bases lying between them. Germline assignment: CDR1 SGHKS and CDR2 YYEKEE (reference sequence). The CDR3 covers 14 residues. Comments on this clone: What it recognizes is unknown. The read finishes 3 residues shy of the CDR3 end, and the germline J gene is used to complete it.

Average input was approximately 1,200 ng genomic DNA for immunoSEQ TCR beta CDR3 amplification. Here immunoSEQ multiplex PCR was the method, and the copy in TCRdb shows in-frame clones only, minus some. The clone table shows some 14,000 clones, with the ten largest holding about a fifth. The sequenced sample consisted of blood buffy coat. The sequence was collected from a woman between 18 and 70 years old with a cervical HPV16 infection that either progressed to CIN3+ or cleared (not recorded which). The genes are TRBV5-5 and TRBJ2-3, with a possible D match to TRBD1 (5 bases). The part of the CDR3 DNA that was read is TGTGCCAGCAGCTTGGCTCAGGGAAGGGATACG. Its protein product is CASSLAQGRDT. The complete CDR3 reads CASSLAQGRDTQYF.